The source of this T cell receptor beta chain is a study of a mutant IDH1 vaccine in newly diagnosed glioma. Study-wide background: Previous care, which was radiotherapy, temozolomide, or both, most often involved both.

Whole-study results and caveats: Of all patients, around 94% showed vaccine-induced immune responses.

Data came from immunoSEQ multiplex PCR; TCRdb stores just in-frame clones and leaves some out. Of over 50,000 clones listed, roughly 72% are singletons. In its sample, this clone was seen a few times. The target antigen is unknown. Time point denoted: week 47, end of study. Mutant IDH1 20-mer peptide, at 300 ug, made up each vaccine dose, with topical imiquimod. Patients, over weeks 1, 3, 5, 7, 11, 15, 19 and 23, received a total of eight vaccinations. The CDR3 is 11 residues long. CDR1 and CDR2 (germline): SQVTM, ANQGSEA. V lost 7 bases and J lost 6, with 12 bases in between. The clonotype was recovered from a woman aged 40 to 50 with glioma. Some clones in this sample may be carry-over from other donors' samples. The chain carries TRBV29-1 and TRBJ1-2; D is possibly TRBD1 (6 bases). Here the sequenced sample was PBMCs, taken from a glioma patient whose treatment included an IDH1 peptide vaccine. The CDR3 DNA sequence: TGCAGCGCCACGCAGGGGAATGGCTACACCTTC. It encodes CSATQGNGYTF.